The subject of this entry is one T cell receptor (beta chain). Its antigen is currently unknown. The germline CDR1 and CDR2 sequences are SGDLS and YYNGEE. The CDR3 is 14 residues long. Trimming took off 0 bases at V and 3 bases at J, with 8 bases between the two ends. This entry comes from a study of beta chain features in type 1 diabetes. Study findings and constraints: Moderate but significant shortening of TCRB CDR3s was recorded in all four CD4+ subsets from Type 1 diabetes patients. PCR might show a preference for shorter templates, equally across patients and controls.

The isolated RNA, all of it, was reverse transcribed, so expressed TCRB transcripts were what got sequenced. Generated by immunoSEQ multiplex PCR, the TCRdb table keeps only in-frame clones and is missing some. The table has approximately 170,000 clones, about 8% seen once. This sequence joins TRBV9 and TRBJ2-3; tentatively, D is TRBD2 (6 bases). This sequence was found in a woman in her thirties or forties with type 1 diabetes. Sequencing input: central memory CD4+ T cells from blood. CDR3 in amino acids: CASSVEEGTDTQYF. The CDR3 DNA reads TGTGCCAGCAGCGTAGAGGAGGGGACAGATACGCAGTATTTT.